The 12 T cell receptor beta chains below all came from one sample that was sequenced in a study of neurological immune-mediated disorders. The time point was: longitudinal time-point 3. From the 5' RACE reads, TCRdb called clonotypes with MiXCR, one entry per CDR3 protein. The table includes more than 50,000 distinct CDR3 sequences, 8% to 9% detected once. The specimen was PBMCs. The receptors were sampled from a woman between 35 and 50 years old in good health.

This clonotype was detected many times. The CDR3 sequence: CASSFNGLGQVNYGYTF. CDR3 nucleotide sequence: TGTGCCAGCAGTTTCAATGGTTTGGGACAGGTGAACTATGGCTACACCTTC. This chain connects TRBV12-3 or TRBV12-4 to TRBJ1-2, with 8 bases aligning to TRBD1. This CDR3 has 17 residues. With 3 bases clipped from V and 2 bases from J, the junction kept 11 bases outside the gene matches.

Many counts were recorded for this clonotype. This chain connects TRBV29-1 to TRBJ2-5; 7 positions agree with TRBD1. CDR1 is SQVTM and CDR2 is ANQGSEA in the germline V gene. V shed 6 bases, J shed 5 bases, and the junction held 12 bases outside the gene matches. The CDR3 length is 14 residues. The CDR3 nucleotides are TGCAGCGTGACCCCTGACAGGGACGAGGAGACCCAGTACTTC. It codes for CSVTPDRDEETQYF.

This clonotype has a handful of counts. Being one base from a much bigger clone, this may be a read error. V usage is TRBV12-3 or TRBV12-4 and J usage is TRBJ1-3, with D possibly TRBD1 on 5 matching bases. Trimming removed 10 bases from V and 0 bases from J, with 16 bases in between. The CDR3 loop spans 15 amino acids. The CDR3 protein is CANRIQQSSGNTIYF. The CDR3 DNA is TGTGCCAACAGGATCCAGCAGAGCTCTGGAAACACCATATATTTT.

This clonotype was detected many times. The chain carries TRBV20-1 and TRBJ2-7, with 10 bases matching TRBD2. This CDR3 is 14 amino acids long. The junction had 2 bases not matched to a gene; V was cut back by 0 bases and J by 3 bases. The germline CDR1 and CDR2 sequences are DFQATT and SNEGSKA (reference sequence). The chain's CDR3 is CSARDLAGVYEQYF. The DNA for the CDR3 is TGCAGTGCTAGAGATCTAGCGGGAGTCTACGAGCAGTACTTC.

This clonotype has a count of ten or more. V and J are TRBV20-1 and TRBJ2-1; no firm D call. V was pared by 6 bases and J by 5 bases, with 20 bases between. CDR3 length: 15 residues. The germline V gene has CDR1 DFQATT and CDR2 SNEGSKA (reference sequence). The chain's CDR3 is CSAPQAPNRNNEQFF. DNA for the CDR3: TGCAGTGCGCCCCAGGCCCCTAATCGCAACAATGAGCAGTTCTTC.

This clonotype occurred many times. The chain links TRBV24-1 to TRBJ2-1; TRBD1 is a possible D gene (5 bases). V dropped 6 bases and J dropped 6 bases, with 17 bases sitting between them. The CDR3 is 15 residues long. The germline gives CDR1 KGHDR, CDR2 SFDVKD. The CDR3 DNA reads as TGTGCCACCAGTCGAGGTCAGGGTACCCGCAATGAGCAGTTCTTC. Its protein product is CATSRGQGTRNEQFF.

This clonotype was detected many times. V is TRBV7-2 and J is TRBJ1-1; possibly TRBD1 for D (6 bases). CDR1 is SGHTA and CDR2 is FQGNSA in the germline V gene. The ends were cut back, 3 bases at V and 5 bases at J, with 16 bases in the middle. The CDR3 is made up of 15 amino acids. The CDR3 loop is CASSLGGQVGTEAFF. For the CDR3, the DNA is TGTGCCAGCAGCTTGGGGGGCCAGGTGGGAACTGAAGCTTTCTTT.

This clonotype was observed many times. CDR3 protein: CASSLVGAGVGSNQPQHF. CDR3 coding DNA: TGTGCCAGCAGCTTAGTAGGCGCTGGGGTGGGAAGCAATCAGCCCCAGCATTTT. The chain links TRBV7-2 to TRBJ1-5; D remains ambiguous. This CDR3 has 18 amino acids. V dropped 1 base and J dropped 1 base, with 17 bases sitting between them. Germline lookup yields CDR1 SGHTA and CDR2 FQGNSA.

This clonotype was recorded many times. The gene calls are TRBV20-1 and TRBJ1-1; 9 bases map to TRBD1. Germline-derived CDR1 and CDR2 are DFQATT and SNEGSKA (reference sequence). V lost 8 bases and J lost 0; bases outside the gene matches: 10. The CDR3 runs to 15 residues. The CDR3 DNA follows: TGCAGTTTCCGGACAGGGGCCGGTATGAACACTGAAGCTTTCTTT. Protein: CSFRTGAGMNTEAFF.

This clonotype was observed at least ten times. V gene TRBV12-3 or TRBV12-4 combines with J gene TRBJ1-2; D is unresolved. This CDR3 spans 13 amino acids. The V gene lost 3 bases and the J gene lost 3 bases, with 8 bases spanning the gap. The CDR3 is CASSLDQYYGYTF. The DNA of the CDR3 is TGTGCCAGCAGTTTGGACCAATACTATGGCTACACCTTC.

This clonotype appeared many times. V usage is TRBV7-2 and J usage is TRBJ2-7; the D gene could be TRBD1 or TRBD2 (5 bases each). The germline gives CDR1 SGHTA, CDR2 FQGNSA. With 3 bases removed from V and 7 bases from J, the gap between germline ends came to 13 bases. The CDR3 spans 13 residues. CDR3 sequence: CASSFGAAAEQYF. The CDR3 region has the DNA TGTGCCAGCAGCTTCGGGGCGGCGGCTGAGCAGTACTTC.

This clonotype has at least ten counts. A read error may explain this, as a much larger clone is one base away. The chain joins TRBV6-2 or TRBV6-3 to TRBJ2-5; TRBD2 matches at 8 bases. Germline V gives CDR1 MNHEY, CDR2 SVGEGT. The CDR3 covers 14 residues. CDR3 sequence (DNA): TGTGTCAGCATAGCGGGGACGGGTACAGAGACCCAGTACTTC. Amino acid sequence: CVSIAGTGTETQYF.